A single TCR beta chain is shown here with its context. No antigen is known for it. This specimen comes from a study of Ad26.COV2.S vaccination and SARS-CoV-2 variants. In the study overall: Intramuscular Ad26.COV2.S doses were given once or twice, 56 days apart.

Germline CDR1 is SQVTM and CDR2 is ANQGSEA. The CDR3 spans 13 residues. V trimming: 3 bases; J trimming: 8 bases; junction bases outside the gene matches: 9. Data came from immunoSEQ multiplex PCR; TCRdb stores just in-frame clones and leaves some out. The table lists roughly 500,000 clones, approximately 92% of them singletons. Study-wide findings and caveats: There was reportedly substantial breadth in spike-specific CD8+ and CD4+ T cell responses after vaccination. Comparable non-spike TCR breadth was observed in vaccine and placebo recipients. Total T cell responses may have been underestimated by the TCR breadth and depth analyses.

Treatment indicated: approximately 18 received Ad26.COV2.S at low or high dose, single or two shots; about 5 received placebo; per-sample allocation not given. Day 63 after the first injection of vaccine or placebo was the sampling time. Sequenced here: peripheral blood, sampled in a trial of Ad26.COV2.S vaccine versus placebo. This clonotype originated in a person aged 18-65 years who received the Ad26.COV2.S COVID-19 vaccine or a placebo. The chain has TRBV29-1 and TRBJ1-1; 7 bases map to TRBD1. The CDR3 DNA is TGCAGCGTTGAGCGGACAGGCGGTAGAGAAGCTTTCTTT. Translated: CSVERTGGREAFF.